These T cell receptor beta chains were read from a single sample in a study of T cells after yellow fever vaccination. TCRdb fed the 5' RACE reads into MiXCR, producing one record per CDR3 protein. The table lists about 120,000 distinct CDR3 sequences, roughly 15% of them singletons. Sample: CD8+ T cells sorted from PBMCs, taken 5 days after the yellow fever booster vaccination. All receptors derive from a man between 18 and 35 years old who received the YFV17D yellow fever vaccine. Both conserved end residues are part of each CDR3. A D gene is named only where the DNA matches it firmly. Clone size is not always given. Where it is, it says once, few, many or a class for expanded clones.

V gene	clone size	J gene	D gene	CDR3 DNA	CDR3 protein
TRBV9	-	TRBJ2-3	-	TGTGCCAGCAGCGAGCAGGGGACTTCCTCCACAGATACGCAGTATTTT	CASSEQGTSSTDTQYF
TRBV20-1	-	TRBJ2-5	TRBD2	TGCAGTGCGACGGGGGGGCAAGAGACCCAGTACTTC	CSATGGQETQYF
TRBV15	-	TRBJ1-4	TRBD1	TGTGCCACCAGCGAAACCGGGACAGGGGTCGGGGAAAAACTGTTTTTT	CATSETGTGVGEKLFF
TRBV6-5	few	TRBJ1-1	-	TGTGCCAGCAGTTACTGGCCTCGAGAGGGGTCGGTTGAAGCTTTCTTT	CASSYWPREGSVEAFF
TRBV6-4	once	TRBJ2-3	-	TGTGCCAGCAGTGACTCGGCGGCCAAGGGAGATACGCAGTATTTT	CASSDSAAKGDTQYF
TRBV4-1	-	TRBJ2-3	TRBD2	TGCGCCAGCAGCCAAGGGACTAGCGGGGCAGATACGCAGTATTTT	CASSQGTSGADTQYF
TRBV7-3	many	TRBJ2-3	-	TGTGCCAGCAGCTTGACGGGGTTTAACACAGATACGCAGTATTTT	CASSLTGFNTDTQYF
TRBV4-1	-	TRBJ2-3	TRBD2	TGCGCCAGCAGCCAAGAGGGGCCAGGCGGGGGGGCGGATACGCAGTATTTT	CASSQEGPGGGADTQYF
TRBV9	many	TRBJ2-3	-	TGTGCCAGCAGCGTAGGAGAGGGAGGTATCACAGATACGCAGTATTTT	CASSVGEGGITDTQYF
TRBV11-2	-	TRBJ1-1	-	TGTGCCAGCAGCACTTTTCCAGAAGGGACTGAAGCTTTCTTT	CASSTFPEGTEAFF
TRBV27	few	TRBJ2-7	TRBD2	TGTGCCATCAGTTTATTTGGGGGGGTCTACGAGCAGTACTTC	CAISLFGGVYEQYF
TRBV11-3	-	TRBJ2-1	TRBD2	TGTGCCAGCAGCCTACGGACTAGCGGGGGTTACAATGAGCAGTTCTTC	CASSLRTSGGYNEQFF
TRBV6-2/TRBV6-3	-	TRBJ1-1	TRBD1	TGTGCCAGCATGGACAGGATGAACACTGAAGCTTTCTTT	CASMDRMNTEAFF
TRBV11-1	few	TRBJ2-6	TRBD1	TGTGCCAGCAGCTCCTGGGACAGGGGGTCTGGGGCCAACGTCCTGACTTTC	CASSSWDRGSGANVLTF
TRBV12-3/TRBV12-4	few	TRBJ1-5	TRBD1	TGTGCCAGCAGGGACAGGGCGCCCTCTCAGCCCCAGCATTTT	CASRDRAPSQPQHF
TRBV27	few	TRBJ1-2	-	TGTGCCAGCAGTTTCCGGGGGCACTCCCTCTATGGCTACACCTTC	CASSFRGHSLYGYTF
TRBV27	-	TRBJ2-3	-	TGTGCCAGCAGTTTAAGCCCCCACACAGATACGCAGTATTTT	CASSLSPHTDTQYF
TRBV10-3	-	TRBJ1-2	TRBD1	TGTGCCATCTTGGACAGGGGGCCTAACTATGGCTACACCTTC	CAILDRGPNYGYTF
TRBV24-1	-	TRBJ2-2	TRBD2	TGTGCCACCAGTGATTTACTAGCGGACACCGGGGAGCTGTTTTTT	CATSDLLADTGELFF
TRBV6-6	-	TRBJ2-3	-	TGTGCCAGCAGGGGGGTGAGGACGGGCGCCACAGATACGCAGTATTTT	CASRGVRTGATDTQYF
TRBV6-5	few	TRBJ2-3	TRBD1	TGTGCCAGCAGGCGTAGACAGGGTTCGGATACGCAGTATTTT	CASRRRQGSDTQYF